The 3 T cell receptor beta chains below were found in one sample sequenced in a study of T cells in Graves' hyperthyroidism and ophthalmopathy. Using RNA transcripts as the source, TCR beta CDR3 regions were amplified. TCR CDR3 underwent first-round RT-PCR with the HTBI primer set. TCRdb passed the multiplex PCR reads through MiXCR, listing each CDR3 protein once. The top ten clones hold under 20% of a sample with 550,000 to 700,000 distinct CDR3 sequences, about 45% of them seen once. Material: peripheral blood or thyroid tissue (not recorded which). Every receptor here comes from an adult woman with Graves' disease, either hyperthyroidism or ophthalmopathy (not recorded which).

The chain recombines TRBV5-1 with TRBJ2-5; possibly TRBD2 for D (6 bases). Trimming pared 3 bases from V and 2 bases from J, leaving 20 bases between. This CDR3 is 17 amino acids long. Germline V gene lookup returns CDR1 SGHRS and CDR2 YFSETQ. CDR3 nucleotide sequence: TGCGCCAGCAGCTCGGGACTTCGGCCTACTGTTCAAGAGACCCAGTACTTC. Its translation is CASSSGLRPTVQETQYF.

V and J are TRBV7-3 and TRBJ2-5; 10 bases are a match to TRBD1. This CDR3 has 15 residues. J gave up 7 bases and V 5 bases, and 10 bases lay outside the gene matches. The germline CDR1 and CDR2 sequences are SGHTA and FQGTGA. This CDR3 reads CASSVDPGDRGTQYF. The CDR3 nucleotides read TGTGCCAGCAGCGTGGACCCGGGGGACAGGGGGACCCAGTACTTC.

The V gene is TRBV7-9, the J gene TRBJ1-2; no reliable D call. Germline values: CDR1 SEHNR, CDR2 FQNEAQ (reference sequence). With 4 bases removed from V and 8 bases from J, the gap between germline ends came to 11 bases. The CDR3 is 12 residues long. The chain's CDR3 is CASSSVGIGYTF. CDR3 DNA: TGTGCCAGCAGCTCCGTAGGTATAGGCTACACCTTC. The whole variable domain, filled in from reference TRBV7-9 and TRBJ1-2, reads DTGVSQNPRHKITKRGQNVTFRCDPISEHNRLYWYRQTLGQGPEFLTYFQNEAQLEKSRLLSDRFSAERPKGSFSTLEIQRTEQGDSAMYLCASSSVGIGYTFGSGTRLTVV.